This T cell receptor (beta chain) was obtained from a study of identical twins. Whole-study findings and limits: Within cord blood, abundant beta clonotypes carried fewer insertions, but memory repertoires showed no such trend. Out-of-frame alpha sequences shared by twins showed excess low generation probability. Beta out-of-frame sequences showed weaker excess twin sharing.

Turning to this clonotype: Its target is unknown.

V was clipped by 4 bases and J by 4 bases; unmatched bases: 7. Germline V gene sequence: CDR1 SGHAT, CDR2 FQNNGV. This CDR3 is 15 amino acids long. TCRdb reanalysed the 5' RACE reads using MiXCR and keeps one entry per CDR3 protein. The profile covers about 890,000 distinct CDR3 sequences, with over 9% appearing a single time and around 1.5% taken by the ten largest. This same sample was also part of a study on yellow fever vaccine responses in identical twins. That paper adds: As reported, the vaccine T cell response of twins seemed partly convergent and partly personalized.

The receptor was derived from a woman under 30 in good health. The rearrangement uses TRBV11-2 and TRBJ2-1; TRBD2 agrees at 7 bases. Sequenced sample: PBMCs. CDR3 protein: CASSSQLGGYNEQFF. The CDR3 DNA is TGTGCCAGCAGCTCCCAGCTGGGGGGGTACAATGAGCAGTTCTTC.